This TCR beta chain was captured in a study of control samples from healthy donors and cancer patients. The sample holds one count of this clone. This CDR3 region has 15 residues. The V gene lost 3 bases and the J gene lost 3 bases, with 15 bases spanning the gap. Germline assignment: CDR1 MNHNS and CDR2 SASEGT. Measured with immunoSEQ multiplex PCR; TCRdb has only the in-frame clones, and not every one. The repertoire has more than 95,000 clones, around 94% of them found once; the top ten carry less than 0.65%. This rearrangement joins TRBV6-1 to TRBJ2-7; D is possibly TRBD1 (7 bases). Sequencing input: PBMCs. The source of this sequence is an elderly man with head and neck cancer. CDR3 in DNA: TGTGCCAGCAGTGACGGACAGGCGGGATACTACGAGCAGTACTTC. Its translation is CASSDGQAGYYEQYF.